Sequencing of this T cell receptor beta chain was carried out in a study of blood T cell repertoires in COVID-19. Study in general: The samples span acute and convalescent COVID-19 from the United States, Italy and Spain. In each case, the material was cDNA or gDNA derived from T cells, B-cell-depleted T cells, or PBMCs.

In the source study's methods: Researchers report that nucleated cell counts were estimated from reference gene primer amplification. Generated by immunoSEQ multiplex PCR, the TCRdb table keeps only in-frame clones and is missing some. V, J and clone size derive from that table, while D and trimming were established from the DNA sequence. The sample records around 180,000 clones, more than 80% being singletons. The CDR3 is 10 amino acids. Germline CDR1 and CDR2: SQVTM and ANQGSEA. V lost 6 bases and J lost 10, with 10 bases in between. Patients of the Seattle cohort, enrolled during active infection, were followed longitudinally.

The specimen was peripheral blood. V gene TRBV29-1 combines with J gene TRBJ1-3; D gene unclear. The origin of this receptor is a woman over 75 with COVID-19, enrolled during active disease. CDR3: CSVLIETIYF. CDR3 in DNA: TGCAGCGTCCTCATTGAGACCATATATTTT.